Below, one T cell receptor (beta chain) is given with its context. The antigen is unknown. Method: immunoSEQ multiplex PCR; TCRdb's copy keeps in-frame clones and lacks some. The data show tens of thousands of clones, more than 80% seen once. V lost 7 bases and J lost 5, with 18 bases in between. The germline V gene has CDR1 MNHEY and CDR2 SMNVEV (reference sequence). CDR3 size: 14 residues. The sample comes from a study of OX40 agonist ivuxolimab in advanced cancers. Study as a whole: Ivuxolimab, which is an agonistic anti-OX40 (CD134) antibody, was administered to the patients. Findings and limits, study-wide: The authors also found low normalized T-cell clonal expansion in some nonresponders. Researchers report that CD8+ T cells had, on average, more expanded clones than CD4+. Among the least clonally expanded were partial responders at 0.1-3.0 mg/kg.

The source of this sequence is an adult with an advanced solid tumor such as melanoma, head and neck, liver or kidney cancer. The sequencing used CD4+ or CD8+ T cells sorted from blood, collected in a trial of the OX40 agonist ivuxolimab. The chain links TRBV27 to TRBJ2-7; weak D call: TRBD2 (6 bases). Here the CDR3 reads CASKEGSSGDEQYF. In nucleotides, the CDR3 is TGTGCCAGCAAGGAGGGGAGTAGTGGGGACGAGCAGTACTTC.